Below, 22 T cell receptor beta chains from the same sample are listed, as sequenced in a study of blood T cell repertoires in COVID-19. Some clones are missing from TCRdb's copy, which holds only in-frame ones; the method was immunoSEQ multiplex PCR. The data contain about 41,000 clones, 70% to 90% of them singletons. Sequencing used peripheral blood. The source of these receptors is a man aged 60 to 69 with acute or convalescent COVID-19.

The chain recombines TRBV7-2 with TRBJ2-7, with 11 nucleotides matching TRBD1. This CDR3 has 14 residues. Germline V gene data show CDR1 as SGHTA and CDR2 as FQGNSA. V was clipped by 5 bases and J by 7 bases; unmatched bases: 7. CDR3 DNA: TGTGCCAGCAGCAAGCCGGGACAGGGGGGGGAGCAGTACTTC. It is translated as CASSKPGQGGEQYF.

This clone came up once. V and J are TRBV11-2 and TRBJ2-7; D is unclear. The V and J ends lost 1 base and 0 bases respectively, with 4 bases between them. This CDR3 is built from 13 residues. The germline gives CDR1 SGHAT, CDR2 FQNNGV. CDR3 bases: TGTGCCAGCAGCTTAGGTATCTCCTACGAGCAGTACTTC. Translated, it gives CASSLGISYEQYF. The full variable domain, with the rest looked up from reference TRBV11-2 and TRBJ2-7, is EAGVAQSPRYKIIEKRQSVAFWCNPISGHATLYWYQQILGQGPKLLIQFQNNGVVDDSQLPKDRFSAERLKGVDSTLKIQPAKLEDSAVYLCASSLGISYEQYFGPGTRLTVT.

The chain combines TRBV11-2 with TRBJ2-7; 9 bases fit TRBD1. V was pared by 5 bases and J by 3 bases, with 5 bases of the junction left unmatched. CDR1 and CDR2 (germline): SGHAT, FQNNGV. This CDR3 spans 14 amino acids. This CDR3 is CASSPGTGYYEQYF. CDR3 coding DNA: TGTGCCAGCAGCCCCGGGACAGGGTACTACGAGCAGTACTTC.

V and J are TRBV9 and TRBJ2-3; D unresolved. V dropped 3 bases and J dropped 0 bases, with 8 bases sitting between them. The CDR3 is made up of 14 amino acids. Germline V gene data show CDR1 as SGDLS and CDR2 as YYNGEE. This CDR3 is CASSGTTSTDTQYF. The CDR3, as DNA: TGTGCCAGCAGCGGAACGACTAGCACAGATACGCAGTATTTT.

The chain joins TRBV11-2 to TRBJ1-2, with TRBD1 matching 7 bases. Germline lookup yields CDR1 SGHAT and CDR2 FQNNGV. Unmatched junction bases numbered 8, after V lost 5 bases and J lost 2 bases. CDR3 length: 15 amino acids. The CDR3 DNA reads TGTGCCAGCAGCCCCAGACAGGGTGCAAACTATGGCTACACCTTC. Its protein is CASSPRQGANYGYTF.

J is TRBJ2-1 and V is TRBV27; D is possibly TRBD2 (6 bases). The CDR3 spans 14 residues. The V end was cut by 2 bases, the J end by 2 bases, with 7 bases between. CDR1 and CDR2 (germline): MNHEY, SMNVEV (reference sequence). The CDR3 reads CASSLGGAYNEQFF. The CDR3 DNA follows: TGTGCCAGCAGTTTAGGCGGGGCCTACAATGAGCAGTTCTTC.

The rearrangement joins TRBV5-4 to TRBJ1-4, with TRBD1 matching 7 bases. The CDR3 is made up of 15 amino acids. Trimming at V came to 4 bases and at J to 6 bases, leaving 9 bases not matched to a gene. Looked up from germline, CDR1 is SGHNT and CDR2 is YYREEE (reference sequence). CDR3 sequence reads: CASSRQGGRYEKLFF. The CDR3 nucleotides read TGTGCCAGCAGCAGACAGGGTGGCCGGTATGAAAAACTGTTTTTT. The whole variable domain, filled in from reference TRBV5-4 and TRBJ1-4, reads ETGVTQSPTHLIKTRGQQVTLRCSSQSGHNTVSWYQQALGQGPQFIFQYYREEENGRGNFPPRFSGLQFPNYSSELNVNALELDDSALYLCASSRQGGRYEKLFFGSGTQLSVL.

The chain links TRBV19 to TRBJ1-4, with unresolved D. Between the trimmed V and J ends, which lost 5 bases and 2 bases, there was a span of 21 bases. The CDR3 is made up of 18 amino acids. From germline, CDR1 is LNHDA and CDR2 SQIVND (reference sequence). The CDR3 region has the DNA TGTGCCAGTAGTGCAACGGGTCGCCTGGAAGTGACTAATGAAAAACTGTTTTTT. Amino acids: CASSATGRLEVTNEKLFF.

The chain has TRBV10-1 and TRBJ2-1; 9 bases map to TRBD2. This CDR3 region has 15 residues. Germline-derived CDR1 and CDR2 are WNHNN and SYGVQD (reference sequence). The V and J ends lost 4 bases and 5 bases, in that order; junction bases with no gene match: 6. DNA of the CDR3: TGCGCCAGCAGTGTGGGGAGCGGGGGGAACAATGAGCAGTTCTTC. It is translated as CASSVGSGGNNEQFF.

In its sample, this clone was seen a few times. The rearrangement uses TRBV27 and TRBJ1-2, with D maybe TRBD1 (5 bases). The CDR3 has 16 amino acids. Germline CDR1 is MNHEY and CDR2 is SMNVEV (reference sequence). With 5 bases removed from V and 4 bases from J, the gap between germline ends came to 20 bases. The CDR3 protein is CASSGIRGRDPYGYTF. The CDR3, as DNA: TGTGCCAGCAGTGGGATTAGGGGCAGGGATCCCTATGGCTACACCTTC.

This clone is categorized as medium-sized. The J gene is TRBJ2-7, the V gene TRBV2; D possibly corresponds to TRBD2 (7 bases). The CDR3 length is 17 residues. The germline V and J ends were trimmed by 0 bases and 2 bases, with 17 bases remaining between them. Germline lookup yields CDR1 SNHLY and CDR2 FYNNEI. CDR3 DNA sequence: TGTGCCAGCAGTGAAGCGCCCCCGGGGGGCCTCACCTACGAGCAGTACTTC. This sequence encodes CASSEAPPGGLTYEQYF.

This chain joins TRBV2 and TRBJ2-5, with a possible D match to TRBD1 (6 bases). Germline CDR1 and CDR2: SNHLY and FYNNEI. The V gene lost 11 bases and the J gene lost 0 bases, with 13 bases spanning the gap. The CDR3 is 13 amino acids. The chain's CDR3 is CAEQGVYQETQYF. CDR3 bases: TGTGCCGAACAGGGAGTGTACCAAGAGACCCAGTACTTC. The complete variable domain, with remaining parts taken from reference TRBV2 and TRBJ2-5, reads EPEVTQTPSHQVTQMGQEVILRCVPISNHLYFYWYRQILGQKVEFLVSFYNNEISEKSEIFDDQFSVERPDGSNFTLKIRSTKLEDSAMYFCAEQGVYQETQYFGPGTRLLVL.

The chain links TRBV25-1 to TRBJ1-4; 9 nucleotides align to TRBD1. The germline CDR1 and CDR2 sequences are MGHDK and SYGVNS. The V and J ends lost 6 bases and 11 bases, in that order; junction bases with no gene match: 16. CDR3 length: 16 amino acids. The CDR3 spells CASSPVEGTGHEKLFF. Here the CDR3 DNA reads TGTGCCAGCAGCCCTGTGGAGGGGACAGGGCACGAGAAACTGTTTTTT.

The chain recombines TRBV18 with TRBJ1-2; 8 positions match TRBD1. The germline V gene encodes CDR1 KGHSH and CDR2 LQKENI. CDR3 length: 13 residues. With 5 bases clipped from V and 6 bases from J, the junction kept 5 bases outside the gene matches. As DNA, the CDR3 is TGTGCCAGCTCAATACAGGGGGGCAATGGCTACACCTTC. It codes for CASSIQGGNGYTF.

The rearrangement links TRBV30 to TRBJ2-3, with 8 bases aligning to TRBD2. This CDR3 spans 15 amino acids. Germline CDR1 is GTSNPN and CDR2 is SVGIG (reference sequence). The ends lost 0 bases at V and 1 base at J; junction bases unmatched: 3. CDR3 loop: CAWSVLRGGTDTQYF. The CDR3 nucleotides read TGTGCCTGGAGTGTACTGCGGGGGGGCACAGATACGCAGTATTTT.

The chain employs TRBV13 and TRBJ1-2; TRBD1 matches 10 bases. This CDR3 contains 14 residues. Per the germline V gene, CDR1 is PRHDT and CDR2 is FYEKMQ (reference sequence). V lost 5 bases, J lost 6 bases, and 6 bases stayed unmatched. The CDR3 DNA reads as TGTGCCAGCAGCGGGGACAGGGGAAGAGATGGCTACACCTTC. Its protein is CASSGDRGRDGYTF.

The chain has TRBV24-1 and TRBJ2-5; TRBD1 matches at 7 bases. The CDR3 is 13 residues long. Per germline, CDR1 KGHDR and CDR2 SFDVKD. Losses at the gene ends were 9 bases for V and 5 bases for J; bases not matched to a gene: 8. In DNA, the CDR3 is TGTGCCACCTCTAGACAGGGTTATGAGACCCAGTACTTC. Amino acid sequence: CATSRQGYETQYF.

The gene calls are TRBV19 and TRBJ1-5; 9 nucleotides agree with TRBD1. There are 15 residues in the CDR3. Germline V gene sequence: CDR1 LNHDA, CDR2 SQIVND (reference sequence). The V and J ends lost 5 bases and 3 bases, in that order; junction bases with no gene match: 5. CDR3 sequence (DNA): TGTGCCAGTAGTCTGGGACAGGGCTTCAATCAGCCCCAGCATTTT. Translating gives CASSLGQGFNQPQHF.

J is TRBJ1-6 and V is TRBV30; a possible D gene is TRBD1 (5 bases). Germline V CDR1 and CDR2: GTSNPN, SVGIG (reference sequence). V was shortened by 0 bases and J by 9 bases, with 12 bases between the two germline ends. This CDR3 has 14 amino acids. The CDR3 here is CAWSVGGSISPLHF. CDR3 DNA sequence: TGTGCCTGGAGTGTTGGGGGGTCGATTTCACCCCTCCACTTT.

The rearrangement joins TRBV2 to TRBJ2-2; D remains unclear. The germline V gene encodes CDR1 SNHLY and CDR2 FYNNEI. V was trimmed by 10 bases and J by 3 bases, leaving 9 bases between them. The CDR3 sequence is 12 residues long. Here the CDR3 reads CATTPHTGELFF. In nucleotides, the CDR3 is TGTGCCACTACTCCTCACACCGGGGAGCTGTTTTTT.

The V call is TRBV9, the J call TRBJ2-3, with D maybe TRBD1 (6 bases). Trimming cost V 2 bases and J 2 bases, with 9 bases left between them. Germline loops: CDR1 SGDLS, CDR2 YYNGEE. CDR3 length equals 14 residues. Written as DNA, the CDR3 is TGTGCCAGCAGCGTGGACAGAACCACAGATACGCAGTATTTT. Amino acid sequence: CASSVDRTTDTQYF.

The gene calls are TRBV5-1 and TRBJ2-2; 9 bases align to TRBD2. The CDR3 spans 13 residues. Germline values: CDR1 SGHRS, CDR2 YFSETQ. With V trimmed by 4 bases and J by 6 bases, 1 base remained unmatched. Here the CDR3 DNA reads TGCGCCAGCAGCAGCGGGGGGCCCGGGGAGCTGTTTTTT. Translated: CASSSGGPGELFF.